A single TCR beta chain is shown here with its context. This clonotype was counted between two and nine times. Its target antigen remains unknown. It has no much larger one-base neighbor in the sample; base qualities were not kept. The source of the sample is a study of T-cell memory formation after mild COVID-19 (dated by TCRdb to about 2021). Background for the entire study: TCR sequence clusters from the two donors were largely donor specific. The cohort was made up of two young adult volunteers, one female and one male, who were previously healthy. In a couple of donors, T-cell clones that expanded and contracted after mild COVID-19 were followed by sequencing TCRalpha and TCRbeta repertoires longitudinally.

Ficoll-Paque density gradient centrifugation was the method used to isolate PBMCs. Data came from an Illumina NovaSeq 6000. Using 5'RACE with constant-segment primers, TCRalpha and TCRbeta cDNA libraries were constructed, with sample barcodes and unique molecular identifiers added in the process. Trizol reagent was used to extract RNA from every sample. Amplification of the libraries took two PCR steps, and the second step added a second sample barcode plus Illumina TruSeq adapters. Sequencing of the libraries was done on an Illumina NovaSeq, producing 2 x 150 bp paired-end reads. The paper's processing steps were these. With migec v1.2.7, reads were demultiplexed and then collapsed into UMI-guided consensus sequences. With mixcr v2.1.11, UMI consensuses were aligned to TRA and TRB V and J templates and assembled into clonotypes. Expanded or contracted clonotypes were those called significant by both edgeR and NoisET, with noise models trained on biological replicates. edgeR calls used a false discovery rate-adjusted p below 0.01 and a log2 fold-change threshold of 1. PCA with hierarchical clustering of max-normalized trajectories of the 1000 most abundant clonotypes was used as exploratory dynamics analysis. Each responding clone was given a CD4 or CD8 phenotype based on the CD4+ and CD8+ repertoires, which had been sequenced separately. The public sequencing data were trimmed at Q25 with fastp and processed into clonotypes with MiXCR by TCRdb, which kept only in-frame beta chains. Rows with one shared CDR3 protein collapse into an entry with the most common genes and DNA. TCRdb's processing, not the authors' own work, is the source of the V and J calls. Within this sample are around 200,000 distinct CDR3 sequences, with about 27% of them counted one time only. 10% to 12% of the sample belongs to the ten largest clones.

The trim is 0 bases for V and 0 bases for J, with a gap of 15 bases between the germline ends. The CDR3 contains 17 residues, cysteine and phenylalanine counted. Just CDR3 DNA is preserved here, 51 bases in frame from base 1. CDR1 and CDR2, per the germline V gene, are SGHRS and YFSETQ. Results the study describes overall, beyond this receptor: Whether the second-wave clones peaking on day 37 were SARS-CoV-2 specific was not confirmed. The study covered only two mild cases, and larger cohorts including severe cases with pre-infection samples were considered necessary. From day 15 to 85, contracting clones showed balanced CD4/CD8 phenotypes, whereas a second wave of clones that expanded from day 15 to 37 leaned towards CD4+. Contracting CD4+ clones appeared mostly in the CM and EM memory subsets, whereas CD8+ clones were enriched in EMRA. The detection of some responding clones in pre-infection memory suggests that pre-existing cross-reactive memory T cells joined the SARS-CoV-2 response.

The chain employs TRBV5-1 and TRBJ1-1; tentative D gene TRBD1, with 6 bases matching. The sequenced material came from PBMCs or a T cell subset sorted from them (not recorded which). The receptor comes from an adult woman who had mild COVID-19 (a few samples of this study predate the infection). The sample titles of this study are shuffled in the database, so cell type and time point are left out; the donor was told from shared clones. The sequence in DNA is TGCGCCAGCAGCTTGGTCTTTAACCGGGGGCTGAACACTGAAGCTTTCTTT. It encodes CASSLVFNRGLNTEAFF. The CDR3, completed at both ends by the reference TRBV5-1 and TRBJ1-1 genes, gives the full variable domain KAGVTQTPRYLIKTRGQQVTLSCSPISGHRSVSWYQQTPGQGLQFLFEYFSETQRNKGNFPGRFSGRQFSNSRSEMNVSTLELGDSALYLCASSLVFNRGLNTEAFFGQGTRLTVV.